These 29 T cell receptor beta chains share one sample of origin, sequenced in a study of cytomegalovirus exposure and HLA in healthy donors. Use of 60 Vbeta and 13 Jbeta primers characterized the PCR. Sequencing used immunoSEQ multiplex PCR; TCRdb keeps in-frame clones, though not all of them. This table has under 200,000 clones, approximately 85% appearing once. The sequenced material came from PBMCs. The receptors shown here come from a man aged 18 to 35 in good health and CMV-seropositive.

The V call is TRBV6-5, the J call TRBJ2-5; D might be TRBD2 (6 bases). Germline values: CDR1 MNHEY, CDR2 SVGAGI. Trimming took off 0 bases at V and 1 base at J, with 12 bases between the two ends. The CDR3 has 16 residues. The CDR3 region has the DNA TGTGCCAGCAGTTACTCGATTAGCGGAACCCAAGAGACCCAGTACTTC. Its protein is CASSYSISGTQETQYF.

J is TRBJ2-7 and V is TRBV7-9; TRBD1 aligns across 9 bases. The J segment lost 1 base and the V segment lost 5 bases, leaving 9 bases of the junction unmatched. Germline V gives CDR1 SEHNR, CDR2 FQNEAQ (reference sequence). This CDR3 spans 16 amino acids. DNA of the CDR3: TGTGCCAGCAGCATACTGGGACAGGGATCATCCTACGAGCAGTACTTC. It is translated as CASSILGQGSSYEQYF.

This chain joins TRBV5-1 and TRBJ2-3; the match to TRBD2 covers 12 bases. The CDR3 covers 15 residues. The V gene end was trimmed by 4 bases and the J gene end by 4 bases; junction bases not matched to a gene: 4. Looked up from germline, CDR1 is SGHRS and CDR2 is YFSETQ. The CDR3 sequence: CASSRGLAGSDTQYF. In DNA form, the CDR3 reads TGCGCCAGCAGCCGAGGACTAGCGGGGTCAGATACGCAGTATTTT. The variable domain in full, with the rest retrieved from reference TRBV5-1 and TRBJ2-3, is KAGVTQTPRYLIKTRGQQVTLSCSPISGHRSVSWYQQTPGQGLQFLFEYFSETQRNKGNFPGRFSGRQFSNSRSEMNVSTLELGDSALYLCASSRGLAGSDTQYFGPGTRLTVL.

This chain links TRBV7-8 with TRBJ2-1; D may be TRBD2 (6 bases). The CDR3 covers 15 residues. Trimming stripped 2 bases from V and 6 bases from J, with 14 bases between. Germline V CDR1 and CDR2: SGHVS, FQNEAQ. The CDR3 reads CASSLRRDFRNEQFF. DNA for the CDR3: TGTGCCAGCAGCTTAAGACGGGACTTTCGCAATGAGCAGTTCTTC.

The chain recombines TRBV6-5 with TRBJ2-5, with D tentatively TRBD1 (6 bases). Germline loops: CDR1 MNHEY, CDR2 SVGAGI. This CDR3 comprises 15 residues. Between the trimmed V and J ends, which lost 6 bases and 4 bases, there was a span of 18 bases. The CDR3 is CASSLRGTPGETQYF. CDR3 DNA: TGTGCCAGCAGCCTCAGGGGTACCCCTGGAGAGACCCAGTACTTC.

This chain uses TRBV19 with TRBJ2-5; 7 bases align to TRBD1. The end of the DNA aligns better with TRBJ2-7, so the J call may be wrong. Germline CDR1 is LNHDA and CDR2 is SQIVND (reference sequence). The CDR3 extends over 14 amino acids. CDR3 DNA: TGTGCCAGTAGTATGACAGGGCCTAGCTACGAGCAGTACTTC. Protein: CASSMTGPSYEQYF.

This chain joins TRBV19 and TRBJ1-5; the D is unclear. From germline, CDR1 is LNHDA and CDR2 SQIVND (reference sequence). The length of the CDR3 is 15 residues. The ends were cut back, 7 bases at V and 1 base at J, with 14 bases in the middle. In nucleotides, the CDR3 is TGTGCCAGTAAGGAGGTCTCTCGCAGCAATCAGCCCCAGCATTTT. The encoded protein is CASKEVSRSNQPQHF.

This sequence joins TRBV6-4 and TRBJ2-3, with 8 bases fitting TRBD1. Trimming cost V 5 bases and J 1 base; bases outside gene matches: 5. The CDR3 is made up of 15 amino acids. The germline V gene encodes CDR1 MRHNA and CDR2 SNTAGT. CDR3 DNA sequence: TGTGCCAGCAGTAAAGAGGGACAGGGCACAGATACGCAGTATTTT. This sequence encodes CASSKEGQGTDTQYF.

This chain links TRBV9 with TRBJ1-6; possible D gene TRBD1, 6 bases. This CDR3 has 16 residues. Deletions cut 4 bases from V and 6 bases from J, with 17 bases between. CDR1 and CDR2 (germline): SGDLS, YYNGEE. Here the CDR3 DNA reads TGTGCCAGCAGCCCCTCTGGGGGCGCCTCTAATTCACCCCTCCACTTT. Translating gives CASSPSGGASNSPLHF.

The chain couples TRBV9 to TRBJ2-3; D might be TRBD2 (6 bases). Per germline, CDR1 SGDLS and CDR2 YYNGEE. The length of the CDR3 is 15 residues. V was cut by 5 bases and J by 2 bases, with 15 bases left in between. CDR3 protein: CASRAGTFPTDTQYF. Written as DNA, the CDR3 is TGTGCCAGCAGAGCCGGGACTTTTCCCACAGATACGCAGTATTTT.

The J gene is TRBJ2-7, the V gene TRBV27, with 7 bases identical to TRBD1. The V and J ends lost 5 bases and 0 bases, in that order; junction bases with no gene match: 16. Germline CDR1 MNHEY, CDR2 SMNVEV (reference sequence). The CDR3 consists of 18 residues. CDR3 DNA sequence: TGTGCCAGCAGTACCACATCAATCGGGACAGACAGCTCCTACGAGCAGTACTTC. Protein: CASSTTSIGTDSSYEQYF.

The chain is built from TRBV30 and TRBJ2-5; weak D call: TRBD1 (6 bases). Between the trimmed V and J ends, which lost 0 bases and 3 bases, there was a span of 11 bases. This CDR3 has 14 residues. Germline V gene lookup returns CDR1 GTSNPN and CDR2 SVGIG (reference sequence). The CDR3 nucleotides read TGTGCCTGGAGTGTACTAAACAGGGAAGAGACCCAGTACTTC. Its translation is CAWSVLNREETQYF. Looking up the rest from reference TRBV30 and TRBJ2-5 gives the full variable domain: SQTIHQWPATLVQPVGSPLSLECTVEGTSNPNLYWYRQAAGRGLQLLFYSVGIGQISSEVPQNLSASRPQDRQFILSSKKLLLSDSGFYLCAWSVLNREETQYFGPGTRLLVL.

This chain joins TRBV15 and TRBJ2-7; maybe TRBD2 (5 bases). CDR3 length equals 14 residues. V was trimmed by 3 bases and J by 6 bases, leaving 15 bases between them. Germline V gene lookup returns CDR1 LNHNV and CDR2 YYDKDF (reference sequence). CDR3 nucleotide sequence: TGTGCCACCAGCAGCCGTAAGGAGGCAGGCGAGCAGTACTTC. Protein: CATSSRKEAGEQYF. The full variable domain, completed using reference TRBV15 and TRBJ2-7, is DAMVIQNPRYQVTQFGKPVTLSCSQTLNHNVMYWYQQKSSQAPKLLFHYYDKDFNNEADTPDNFQSRRPNTSFCFLDIRSPGLGDTAMYLCATSSRKEAGEQYFGPGTRLTVT.

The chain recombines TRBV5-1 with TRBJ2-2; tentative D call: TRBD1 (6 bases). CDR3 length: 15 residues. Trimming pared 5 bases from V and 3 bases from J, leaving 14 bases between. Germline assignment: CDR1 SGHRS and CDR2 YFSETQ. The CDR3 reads CASSGAGADTGELFF. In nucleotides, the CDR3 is TGCGCCAGCAGTGGAGCAGGGGCCGACACCGGGGAGCTGTTTTTT.

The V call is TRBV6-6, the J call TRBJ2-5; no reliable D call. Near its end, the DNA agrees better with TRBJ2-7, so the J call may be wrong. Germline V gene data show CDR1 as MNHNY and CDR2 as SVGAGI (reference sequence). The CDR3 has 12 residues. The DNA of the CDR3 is TGTGCCAGCAGTTACAGCTCCTACGAGCAGTACTTC. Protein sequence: CASSYSSYEQYF.

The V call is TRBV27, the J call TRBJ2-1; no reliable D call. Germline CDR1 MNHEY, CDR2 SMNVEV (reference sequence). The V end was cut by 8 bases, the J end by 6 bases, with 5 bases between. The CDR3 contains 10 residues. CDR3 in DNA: TGTGCCAGCCTCTTCAATGAGCAGTTCTTC. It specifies CASLFNEQFF.

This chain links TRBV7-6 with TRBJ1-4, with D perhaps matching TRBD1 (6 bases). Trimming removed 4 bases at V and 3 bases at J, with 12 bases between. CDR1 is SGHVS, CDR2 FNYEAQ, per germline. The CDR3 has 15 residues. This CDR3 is CASSSLTGANEKLFF. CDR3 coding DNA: TGTGCCAGCAGCTCCTTGACAGGTGCTAATGAAAAACTGTTTTTT.

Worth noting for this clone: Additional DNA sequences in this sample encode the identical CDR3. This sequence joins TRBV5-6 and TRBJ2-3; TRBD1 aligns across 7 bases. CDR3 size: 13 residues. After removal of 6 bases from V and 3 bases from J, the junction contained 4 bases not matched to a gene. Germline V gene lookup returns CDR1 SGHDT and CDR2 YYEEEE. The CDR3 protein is CASKTGVTDTQYF. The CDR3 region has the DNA TGTGCCAGCAAAACAGGGGTTACAGATACGCAGTATTTT. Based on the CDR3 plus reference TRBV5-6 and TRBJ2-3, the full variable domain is DAGVTQSPTHLIKTRGQQVTLRCSPKSGHDTVSWYQQALGQGPQFIFQYYEEEERQRGNFPDRFSGHQFPNYSSELNVNALLLGDSALYLCASKTGVTDTQYFGPGTRLTVL.

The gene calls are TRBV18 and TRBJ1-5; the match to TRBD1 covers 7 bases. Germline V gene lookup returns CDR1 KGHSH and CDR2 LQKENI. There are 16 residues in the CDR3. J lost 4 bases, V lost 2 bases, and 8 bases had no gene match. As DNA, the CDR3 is TGTGCCAGCTCACCATCGTCGACAGGGAATAATCAGCCCCAGCATTTT. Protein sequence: CASSPSSTGNNQPQHF.

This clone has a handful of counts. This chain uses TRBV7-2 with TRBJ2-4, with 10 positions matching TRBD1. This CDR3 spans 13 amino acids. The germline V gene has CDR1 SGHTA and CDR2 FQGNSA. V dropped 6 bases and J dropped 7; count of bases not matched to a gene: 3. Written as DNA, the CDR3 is TGTGCCAGCAGTCCGGACAGGGGGAACATTCAGTACTTC. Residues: CASSPDRGNIQYF.

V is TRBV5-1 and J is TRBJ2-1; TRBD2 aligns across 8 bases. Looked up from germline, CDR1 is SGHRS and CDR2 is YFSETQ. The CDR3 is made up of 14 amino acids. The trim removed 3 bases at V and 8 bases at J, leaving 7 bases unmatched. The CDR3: CASSSGLVGDEQFF. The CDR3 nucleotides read TGCGCCAGCAGCTCGGGACTAGTCGGCGATGAGCAGTTCTTC. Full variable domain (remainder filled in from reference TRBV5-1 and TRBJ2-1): KAGVTQTPRYLIKTRGQQVTLSCSPISGHRSVSWYQQTPGQGLQFLFEYFSETQRNKGNFPGRFSGRQFSNSRSEMNVSTLELGDSALYLCASSSGLVGDEQFFGPGTRLTVL.

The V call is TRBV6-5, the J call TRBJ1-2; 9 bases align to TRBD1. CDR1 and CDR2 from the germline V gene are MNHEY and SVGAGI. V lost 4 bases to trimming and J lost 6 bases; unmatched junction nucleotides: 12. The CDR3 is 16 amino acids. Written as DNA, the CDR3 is TGTGCCAGCAGTTCCACACGGGACAGGGTGGAGAATGGCTACACCTTC. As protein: CASSSTRDRVENGYTF.

CDR3 protein: CASLTGAYSNQPQHF. Here the CDR3 DNA reads TGTGCCAGCCTGACAGGGGCCTATAGCAATCAGCCCCAGCATTTT. The V and J genes are TRBV7-7 and TRBJ1-5; 8 nucleotides align to TRBD1. Looked up from germline, CDR1 is SSHAT and CDR2 is FNYEAQ (reference sequence). The CDR3 sequence is 15 residues long. J gave up 0 bases and V 8 bases, and 6 bases lay outside the gene matches.

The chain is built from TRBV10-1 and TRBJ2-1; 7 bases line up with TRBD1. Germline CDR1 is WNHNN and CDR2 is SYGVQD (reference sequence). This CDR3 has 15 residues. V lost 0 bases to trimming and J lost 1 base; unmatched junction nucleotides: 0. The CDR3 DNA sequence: TGCGCCAGCAGTGAGTCGACAGGGTCCTACAATGAGCAGTTCTTC. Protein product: CASSESTGSYNEQFF.

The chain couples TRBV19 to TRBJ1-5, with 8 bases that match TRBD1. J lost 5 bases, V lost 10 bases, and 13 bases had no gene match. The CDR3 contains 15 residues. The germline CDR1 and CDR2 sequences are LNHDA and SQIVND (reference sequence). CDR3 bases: TGTGCCACGAGCGCAAGACAGGGGTGGGATCAGCCCCAGCATTTT. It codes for CATSARQGWDQPQHF.

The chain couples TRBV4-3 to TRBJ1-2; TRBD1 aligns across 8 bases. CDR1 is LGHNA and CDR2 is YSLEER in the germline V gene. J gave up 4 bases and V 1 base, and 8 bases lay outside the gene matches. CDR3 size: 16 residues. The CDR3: CASSQVQTGVGYGYTF. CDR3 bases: TGCGCCAGCAGCCAAGTCCAGACAGGGGTTGGCTATGGCTACACCTTC.

The CDR3 here is CASSYRASYEQYF. In DNA, the CDR3 is TGTGCCAGCAGTTACAGGGCTTCCTACGAGCAGTACTTC. The chain links TRBV2 to TRBJ2-7; a possible D gene is TRBD1 (6 bases). The germline gives CDR1 SNHLY, CDR2 FYNNEI. The CDR3 extends over 13 amino acids. The V end lost 5 bases, the J end lost 1 base, and 9 bases lay between the germline ends.

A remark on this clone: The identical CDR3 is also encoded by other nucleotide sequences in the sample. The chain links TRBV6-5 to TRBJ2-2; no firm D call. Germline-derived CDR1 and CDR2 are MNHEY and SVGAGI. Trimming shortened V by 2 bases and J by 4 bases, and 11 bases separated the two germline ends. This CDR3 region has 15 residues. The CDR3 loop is CASSYGLAGTGELFF. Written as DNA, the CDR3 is TGTGCCAGCAGTTACGGTTTGGCAGGCACCGGGGAGCTGTTTTTT.

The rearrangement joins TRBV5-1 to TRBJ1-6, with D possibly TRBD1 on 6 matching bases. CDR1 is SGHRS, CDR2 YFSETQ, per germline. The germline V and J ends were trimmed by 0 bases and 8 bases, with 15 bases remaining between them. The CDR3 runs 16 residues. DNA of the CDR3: TGCGCCAGCAGCTTGGGACTTACAGGGATCGATTCACCCCTCCACTTT. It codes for CASSLGLTGIDSPLHF.